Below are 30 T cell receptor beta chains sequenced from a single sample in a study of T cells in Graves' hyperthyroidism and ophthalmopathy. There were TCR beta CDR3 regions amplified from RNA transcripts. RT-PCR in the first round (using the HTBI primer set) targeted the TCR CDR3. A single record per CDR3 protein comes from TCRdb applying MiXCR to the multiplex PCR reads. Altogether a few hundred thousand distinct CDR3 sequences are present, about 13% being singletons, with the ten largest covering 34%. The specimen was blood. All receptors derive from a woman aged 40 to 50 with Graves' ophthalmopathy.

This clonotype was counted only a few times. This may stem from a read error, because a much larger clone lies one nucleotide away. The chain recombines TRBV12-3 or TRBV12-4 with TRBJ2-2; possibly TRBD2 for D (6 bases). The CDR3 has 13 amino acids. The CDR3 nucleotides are TGTGCCAGCAGTTTAGAGGGCACCGGGGGGCTGTTTTTT. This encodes CASSLEGTGGLFF.

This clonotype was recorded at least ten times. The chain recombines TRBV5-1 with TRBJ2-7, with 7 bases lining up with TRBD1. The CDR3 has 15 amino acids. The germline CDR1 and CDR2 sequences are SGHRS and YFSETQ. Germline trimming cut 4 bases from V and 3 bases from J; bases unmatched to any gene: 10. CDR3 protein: CASSPWDRSFYEQYF. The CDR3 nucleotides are TGCGCCAGCAGCCCCTGGGACAGATCTTTCTACGAGCAGTACTTC.

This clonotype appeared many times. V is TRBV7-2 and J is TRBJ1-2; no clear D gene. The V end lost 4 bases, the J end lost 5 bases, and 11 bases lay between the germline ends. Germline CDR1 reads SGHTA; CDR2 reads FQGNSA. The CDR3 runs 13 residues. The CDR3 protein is CASSSTRTYGYTF. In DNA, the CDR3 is TGTGCCAGCAGCTCGACGCGGACTTATGGCTACACCTTC.

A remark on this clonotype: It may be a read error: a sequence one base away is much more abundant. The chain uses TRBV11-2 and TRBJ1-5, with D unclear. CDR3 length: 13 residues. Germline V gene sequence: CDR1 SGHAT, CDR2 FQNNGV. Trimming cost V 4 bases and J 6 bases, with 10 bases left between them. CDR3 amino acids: CASSSTESQPQHF. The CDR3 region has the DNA TGTGCCAGCAGCTCAACAGAAAGTCAGCCCCAGCATTTT. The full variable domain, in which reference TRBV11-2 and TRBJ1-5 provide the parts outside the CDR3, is EAGVAQSPRYKIIEKRQSVAFWCNPISGHATLYWYQQILGQGPKLLIQFQNNGVVDDSQLPKDRFSAERLKGVDSTLKIQPAKLEDSAVYLCASSSTESQPQHFGDGTRLSIL.

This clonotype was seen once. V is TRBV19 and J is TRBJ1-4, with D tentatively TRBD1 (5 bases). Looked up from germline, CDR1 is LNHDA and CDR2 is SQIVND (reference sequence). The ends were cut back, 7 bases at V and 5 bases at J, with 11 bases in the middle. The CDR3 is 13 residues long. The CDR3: CASNRRVNEKLFF. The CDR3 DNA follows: TGTGCCAGTAACAGGAGGGTAAATGAAAAACTGTTTTTT.

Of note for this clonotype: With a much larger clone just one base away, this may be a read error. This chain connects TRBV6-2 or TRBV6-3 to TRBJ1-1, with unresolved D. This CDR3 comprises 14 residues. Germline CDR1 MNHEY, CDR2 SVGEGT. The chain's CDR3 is CAIRTPVGLTGAFF. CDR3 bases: TGTGCCATCCGGACCCCGGTAGGGCTAACTGGAGCTTTCTTT.

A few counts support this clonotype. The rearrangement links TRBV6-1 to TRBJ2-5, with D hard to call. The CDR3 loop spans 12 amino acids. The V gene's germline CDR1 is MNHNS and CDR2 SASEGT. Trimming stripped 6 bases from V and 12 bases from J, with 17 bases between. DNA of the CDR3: TGTGCCAGCAGCCCCGGAGTTTCTTCCGAGTACTTC. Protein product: CASSPGVSSEYF.

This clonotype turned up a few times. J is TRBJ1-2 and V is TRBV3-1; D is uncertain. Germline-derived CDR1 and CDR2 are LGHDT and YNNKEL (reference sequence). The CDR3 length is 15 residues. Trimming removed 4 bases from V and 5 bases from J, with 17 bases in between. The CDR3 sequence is CASSLGGSLGYGYTF. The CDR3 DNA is TGTGCCAGCAGCCTAGGCGGCAGCCTGGGGTATGGCTACACCTTC.

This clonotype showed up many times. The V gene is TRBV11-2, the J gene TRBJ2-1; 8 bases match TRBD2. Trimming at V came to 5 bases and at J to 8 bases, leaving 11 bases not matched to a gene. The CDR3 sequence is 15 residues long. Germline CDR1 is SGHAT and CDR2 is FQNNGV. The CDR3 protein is CASSVGLARADEQFF. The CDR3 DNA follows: TGTGCCAGCAGCGTTGGACTAGCCAGGGCTGATGAGCAGTTCTTC.

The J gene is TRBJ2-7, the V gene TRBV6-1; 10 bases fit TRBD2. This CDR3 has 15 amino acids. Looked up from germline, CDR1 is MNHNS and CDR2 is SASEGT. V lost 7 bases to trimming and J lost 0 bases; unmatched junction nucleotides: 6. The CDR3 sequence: CASIEIAGGSYEQYF. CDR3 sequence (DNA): TGTGCCAGCATCGAGATAGCGGGAGGCTCCTACGAGCAGTACTTC.

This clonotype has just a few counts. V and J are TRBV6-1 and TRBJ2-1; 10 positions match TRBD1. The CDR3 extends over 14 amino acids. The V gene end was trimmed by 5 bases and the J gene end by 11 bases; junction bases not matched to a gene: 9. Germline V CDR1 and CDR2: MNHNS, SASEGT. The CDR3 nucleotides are TGTGCCAGCAGTCAACCATCGGGACAGGGGAAGCAGTTCTTC. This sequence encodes CASSQPSGQGKQFF.

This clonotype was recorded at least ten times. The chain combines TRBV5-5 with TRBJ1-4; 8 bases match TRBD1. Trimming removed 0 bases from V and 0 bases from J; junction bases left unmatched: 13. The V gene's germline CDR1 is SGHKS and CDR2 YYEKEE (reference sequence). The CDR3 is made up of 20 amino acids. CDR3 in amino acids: CASSLDGRDRMGPTNEKLFF. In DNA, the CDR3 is TGTGCCAGCAGCTTGGATGGTAGGGACAGGATGGGGCCAACTAATGAAAAACTGTTTTTT.

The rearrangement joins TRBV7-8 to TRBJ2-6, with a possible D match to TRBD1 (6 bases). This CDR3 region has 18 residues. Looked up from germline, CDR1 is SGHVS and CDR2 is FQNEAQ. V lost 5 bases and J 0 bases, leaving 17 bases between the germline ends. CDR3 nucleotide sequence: TGTGCCAGCAGCGCCTTGACAGGTTTTTCCTCTGGGGCCAACGTCCTGACTTTC. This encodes CASSALTGFSSGANVLTF.

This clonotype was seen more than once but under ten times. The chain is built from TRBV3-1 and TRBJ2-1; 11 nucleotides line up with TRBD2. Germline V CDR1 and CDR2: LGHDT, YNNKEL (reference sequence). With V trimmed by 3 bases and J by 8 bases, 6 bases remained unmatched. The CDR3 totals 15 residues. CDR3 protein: CASSHLAGGYYEQFF. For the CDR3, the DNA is TGTGCCAGCAGCCATCTAGCGGGGGGTTACTATGAGCAGTTCTTC.

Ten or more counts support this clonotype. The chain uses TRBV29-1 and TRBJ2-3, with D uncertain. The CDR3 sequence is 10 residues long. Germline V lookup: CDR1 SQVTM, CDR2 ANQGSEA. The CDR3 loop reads CSFGLDTQYF. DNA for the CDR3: TGCAGTTTTGGGTTGGATACGCAGTATTTT.

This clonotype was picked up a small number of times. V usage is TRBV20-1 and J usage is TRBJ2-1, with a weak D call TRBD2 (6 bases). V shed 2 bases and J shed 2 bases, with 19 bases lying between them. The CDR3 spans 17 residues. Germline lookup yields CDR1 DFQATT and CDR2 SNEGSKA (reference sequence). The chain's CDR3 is CSARFWDSRTPYNEQFF. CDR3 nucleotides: TGCAGTGCTAGATTCTGGGACTCGAGAACCCCCTACAATGAGCAGTTCTTC.

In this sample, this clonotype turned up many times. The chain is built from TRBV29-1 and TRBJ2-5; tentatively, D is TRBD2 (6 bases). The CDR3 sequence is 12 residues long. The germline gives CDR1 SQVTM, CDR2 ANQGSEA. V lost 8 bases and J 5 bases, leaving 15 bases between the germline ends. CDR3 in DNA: TGCAGCCTCCTAGGGGACTTGGAGACCCAGTACTTC. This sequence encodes CSLLGDLETQYF.

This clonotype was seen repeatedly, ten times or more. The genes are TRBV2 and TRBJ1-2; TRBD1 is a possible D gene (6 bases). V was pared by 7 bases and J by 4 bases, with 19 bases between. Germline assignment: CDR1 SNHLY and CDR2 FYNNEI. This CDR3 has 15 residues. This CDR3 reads CASTLAGALGYGYTF. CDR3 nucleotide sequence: TGTGCCAGCACCCTCGCGGGGGCACTAGGCTATGGCTACACCTTC.

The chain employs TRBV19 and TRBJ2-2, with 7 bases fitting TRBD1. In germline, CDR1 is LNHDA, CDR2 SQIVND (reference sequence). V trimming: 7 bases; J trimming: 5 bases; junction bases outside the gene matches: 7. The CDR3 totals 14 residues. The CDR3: CASTETGITGELFF. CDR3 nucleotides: TGTGCCAGTACCGAGACAGGGATAACCGGGGAGCTGTTTTTT. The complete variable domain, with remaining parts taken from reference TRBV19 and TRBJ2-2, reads DGGITQSPKYLFRKEGQNVTLSCEQNLNHDAMYWYRQDPGQGLRLIYYSQIVNDFQKGDIAEGYSVSREKKESFPLTVTSAQKNPTAFYLCASTETGITGELFFGEGSRLTVL.

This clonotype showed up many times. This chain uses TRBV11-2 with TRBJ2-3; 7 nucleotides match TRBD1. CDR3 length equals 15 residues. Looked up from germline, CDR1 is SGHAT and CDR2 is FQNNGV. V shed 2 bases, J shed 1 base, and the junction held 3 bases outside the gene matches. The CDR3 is CASSLNQGGTDTQYF. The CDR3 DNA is TGTGCCAGCAGCTTAAATCAGGGGGGCACAGATACGCAGTATTTT.

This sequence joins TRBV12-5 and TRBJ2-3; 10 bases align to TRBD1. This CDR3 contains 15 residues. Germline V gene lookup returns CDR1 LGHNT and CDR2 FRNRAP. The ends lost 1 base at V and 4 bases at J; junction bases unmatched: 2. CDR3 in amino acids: CASGLGTGGPDTQYF. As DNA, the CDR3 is TGTGCTAGTGGTTTGGGGACAGGGGGGCCAGATACGCAGTATTTT.

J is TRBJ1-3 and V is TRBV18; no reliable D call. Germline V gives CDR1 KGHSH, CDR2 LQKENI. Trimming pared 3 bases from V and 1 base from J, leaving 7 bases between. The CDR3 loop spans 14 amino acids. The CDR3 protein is CASSPDGSGNTIYF. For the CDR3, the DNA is TGTGCCAGCTCACCCGACGGATCTGGAAACACCATATATTTT.

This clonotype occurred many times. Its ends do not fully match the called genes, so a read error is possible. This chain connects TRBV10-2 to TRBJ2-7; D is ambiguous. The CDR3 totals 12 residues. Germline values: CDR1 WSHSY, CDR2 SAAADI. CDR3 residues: CASSLLSFEQYF. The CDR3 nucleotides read TGCGCCAGCAGCCTCCTCTCCTTCGAGCAGTACTTC.

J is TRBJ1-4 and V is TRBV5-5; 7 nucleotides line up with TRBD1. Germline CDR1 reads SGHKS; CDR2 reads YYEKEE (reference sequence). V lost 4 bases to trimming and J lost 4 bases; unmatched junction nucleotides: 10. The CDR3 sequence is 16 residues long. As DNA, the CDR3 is TGTGCCAGCAGCCCCAAAGGGGACAGCGTTAATGAAAAACTGTTTTTT. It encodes CASSPKGDSVNEKLFF. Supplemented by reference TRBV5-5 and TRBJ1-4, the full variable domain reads DAGVTQSPTHLIKTRGQQVTLRCSPISGHKSVSWYQQVLGQGPQFIFQYYEKEERGRGNFPDRFSARQFPNYSSELNVNALLLGDSALYLCASSPKGDSVNEKLFFGSGTQLSVL.

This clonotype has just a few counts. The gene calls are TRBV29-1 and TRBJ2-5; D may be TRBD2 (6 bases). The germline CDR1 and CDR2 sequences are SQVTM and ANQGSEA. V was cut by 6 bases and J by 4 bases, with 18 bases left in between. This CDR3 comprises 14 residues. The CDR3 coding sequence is TGCAGCGTCCTCCGACTAGTCGATGGAGAGACCCAGTACTTC. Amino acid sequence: CSVLRLVDGETQYF.

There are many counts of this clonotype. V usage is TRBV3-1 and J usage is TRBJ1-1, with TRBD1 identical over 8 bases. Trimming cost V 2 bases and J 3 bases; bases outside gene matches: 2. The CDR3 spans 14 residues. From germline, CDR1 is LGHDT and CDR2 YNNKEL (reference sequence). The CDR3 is CASSQRTGYTEAFF. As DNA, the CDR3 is TGTGCCAGCAGCCAAAGGACAGGGTACACTGAAGCTTTCTTT. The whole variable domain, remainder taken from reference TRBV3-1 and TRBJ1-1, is DTAVSQTPKYLVTQMGNDKSIKCEQNLGHDTMYWYKQDSKKFLKIMFSYNNKELIINETVPNRFSPKSPDKAHLNLHINSLELGDSAVYFCASSQRTGYTEAFFGQGTRLTVV.

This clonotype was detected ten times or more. This CDR3 is CASNGAAKNIQYF. The CDR3 nucleotides read TGTGCCAGCAATGGGGCCGCCAAAAACATTCAGTACTTC. The chain is built from TRBV11-2 and TRBJ2-4; perhaps TRBD1 as D (5 bases). In germline, CDR1 is SGHAT, CDR2 FQNNGV. This CDR3 spans 13 amino acids. The V end was cut by 7 bases, the J end by 1 base, with 8 bases between. The complete variable domain, with remaining parts taken from reference TRBV11-2 and TRBJ2-4, reads EAGVAQSPRYKIIEKRQSVAFWCNPISGHATLYWYQQILGQGPKLLIQFQNNGVVDDSQLPKDRFSAERLKGVDSTLKIQPAKLEDSAVYLCASNGAAKNIQYFGAGTRLSVL.

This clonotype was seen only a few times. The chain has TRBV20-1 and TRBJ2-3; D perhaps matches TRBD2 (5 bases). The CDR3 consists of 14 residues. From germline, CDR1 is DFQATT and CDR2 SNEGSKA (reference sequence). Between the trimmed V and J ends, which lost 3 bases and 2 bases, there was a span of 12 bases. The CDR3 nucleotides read TGCAGTGCTAGCGGATTGACTACCACAGATACGCAGTATTTT. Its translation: CSASGLTTTDTQYF.

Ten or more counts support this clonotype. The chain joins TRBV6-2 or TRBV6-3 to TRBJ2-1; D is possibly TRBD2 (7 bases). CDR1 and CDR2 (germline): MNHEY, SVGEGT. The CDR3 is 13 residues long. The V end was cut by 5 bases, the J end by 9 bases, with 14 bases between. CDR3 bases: TGTGCCAGCAGTCCCACCGGGGGGCGTGAGCAGTTCTTC. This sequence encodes CASSPTGGREQFF.

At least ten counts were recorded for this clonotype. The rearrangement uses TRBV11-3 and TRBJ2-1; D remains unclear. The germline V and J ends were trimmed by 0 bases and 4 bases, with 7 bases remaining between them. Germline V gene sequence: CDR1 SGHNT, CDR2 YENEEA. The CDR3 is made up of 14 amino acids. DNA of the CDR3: TGTGCCAGCAGCTTAGAAGACATTTACAATGAGCAGTTCTTC. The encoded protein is CASSLEDIYNEQFF.